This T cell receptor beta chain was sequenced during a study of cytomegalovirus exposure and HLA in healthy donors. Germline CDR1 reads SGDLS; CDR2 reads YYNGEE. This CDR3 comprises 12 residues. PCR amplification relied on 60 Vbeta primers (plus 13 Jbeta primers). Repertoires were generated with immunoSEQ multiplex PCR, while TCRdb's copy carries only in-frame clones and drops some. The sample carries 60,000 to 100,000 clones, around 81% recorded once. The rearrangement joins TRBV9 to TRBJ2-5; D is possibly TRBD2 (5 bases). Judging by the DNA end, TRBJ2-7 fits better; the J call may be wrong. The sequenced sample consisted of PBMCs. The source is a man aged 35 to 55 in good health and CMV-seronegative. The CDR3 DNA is TGTGCCAGCAGCGTAGGAGGGAGCGAGCAGTACTTC. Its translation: CASSVGGSEQYF.